This paragraph reports one TCR beta chain. What it recognizes is unknown. CDR3 length equals 12 residues. Germline CDR1 and CDR2: SNHLY and FYNNEI. V lost 4 bases and J 5 bases, leaving 8 bases between the germline ends. The data originate from a study of CD4 T cells in relation to SARS-CoV-2 and coronaviruses. The study, taken as a whole, reports: No donor gave both pre-pandemic and post-infection samples.

CD4+ T cells from unexposed donors were obtained before the COVID-19 pandemic (2011-2018). Isolation of CD4+ T cells took place after approximately 10 days in culture. Testing used SARS-CoV-2 S/N and four cold-coronavirus spikes on unexposed-donor CD4+ T cells, cells permitting. Approximately 1.8 million PBMCs per well were cultured with about 9.4 IU/ml IL-2. The method was immunoSEQ multiplex PCR; TCRdb's version includes in-frame clones alone and lacks a portion of them. The data contain about 15,000 clones, around 76% of them singletons. The specimen was CD4+ T cells from PBMCs, cultured in vitro. This sequence was found in a human donor in good health. The gene calls are TRBV2 and TRBJ2-5; no reliable D call. CDR3 DNA: TGTGCCAGCAGTGCTCAGGTCGAGACCCAGTACTTC. Its translation: CASSAQVETQYF.